A selection of T cell receptor beta chains follows, all from one sample in a study of blood T cell repertoires in COVID-19. The method was immunoSEQ multiplex PCR; TCRdb's version includes in-frame clones alone and lacks a portion of them. Seen here are some 250,000 clones, under 95% observed once, and the top ten hold roughly 2.1%. The sample was PBMCs or T cells enriched from blood (not recorded which). These receptors all stem from a woman in her 40s with acute COVID-19. CDR3s leave out the opening cysteine and the closing phenylalanine or tryptophan.

V gene: TRBV5-6
J gene: TRBJ2-7
CDR3 protein: ASSLRVMGAGAHEQY

V gene: TRBV18
J gene: TRBJ1-4
CDR3 protein: ASSHREVEGINEKLF

V gene: TRBV6-5
J gene: TRBJ2-7
CDR3 protein: ARLDRVPYEQY

V gene: TRBV9
J gene: TRBJ2-7
CDR3 protein: ASSVYPSGFYEQY

V gene: TRBV3-1/TRBV3-2
J gene: TRBJ2-7
CDR3 protein: ASSQGAGTYEQY

V gene: TRBV1
J gene: TRBJ2-3
CDR3 protein: TSSQASSVIGDTQY

V gene: TRBV6-1
J gene: TRBJ1-5
CDR3 protein: ASSEYPGGAFMGIDQPQH

V gene: TRBV13
J gene: TRBJ1-2
CDR3 protein: ASSYIGQHYGYT

V gene: TRBV11-2
J gene: TRBJ1-1
CDR3 protein: ASSLAGGSTEAF

V gene: TRBV7-6
J gene: TRBJ2-1
CDR3 protein: ASSLNKRGGNEQF

V gene: TRBV5-1
J gene: TRBJ2-5
CDR3 protein: ASSSTPGGGETQY

V gene: TRBV19
J gene: TRBJ2-1
CDR3 protein: ASSTMGLYYNEQF

V gene: TRBV3-1/TRBV3-2
J gene: TRBJ2-5
CDR3 protein: ASSQKDWREGPETQY

V gene: TRBV27
J gene: TRBJ2-3
CDR3 protein: ASSLTPPAGGHTLHNTQY

V gene: TRBV5-1
J gene: TRBJ2-7
CDR3 protein: ASASKDGTGINEQY

V gene: TRBV10-1
J gene: TRBJ2-7
CDR3 protein: ASLRGSSYEQY

V gene: TRBV7-8
J gene: TRBJ1-1
CDR3 protein: ASSFGGFPMKNTEAF

V gene: TRBV5-4
J gene: TRBJ1-3
CDR3 protein: ASSVTGVGLGNTIY

V gene: TRBV2
J gene: TRBJ2-3
CDR3 protein: ASSEGTGGPDTQY

V gene: TRBV19
J gene: TRBJ2-3
CDR3 protein: ASSIQSIPDTQY

V gene: TRBV27
J gene: TRBJ2-5
CDR3 protein: ASAIGETQY

V gene: TRBV30
J gene: TRBJ2-7
CDR3 protein: AWSVHLSSYEQY

V gene: TRBV3-1/TRBV3-2
J gene: TRBJ2-3
CDR3 protein: ASSQWSAGGLDTQY

V gene: TRBV6-4
J gene: TRBJ1-4
CDR3 protein: ASLTSGRNEKLF